One sample yielded the 11 T cell receptor beta chains listed below, sequenced in a study of shared clonotypes between healthy human individuals. CD8 cells classed as naive were CD45RO-negative and positively selected for CCR7, excluding terminally differentiated effector memory CD45RA+ cells. The assay was immunoSEQ multiplex PCR, and TCRdb's table has in-frame clones only and misses some. The sample has about 2.1 million clones; about 93% are singletons. Sequenced input: naive CD8+ T cells from PBMCs. Receptors originate from a young man in good health. Some clones in this sample may be carry-over from other donors' samples.

The chain links TRBV7-9 to TRBJ1-1; 9 bases line up with TRBD1. The junction had 2 bases not matched to a gene; V was cut back by 5 bases and J by 7 bases. This CDR3 region has 12 residues. Germline assignment: CDR1 SEHNR and CDR2 FQNEAQ (reference sequence). CDR3 nucleotide sequence: TGTGCCAGCAGCGGGACAGGGATTGAAGCTTTCTTT. Translating gives CASSGTGIEAFF.

CDR3: CASSTGRMGDTQYF. CDR3 nucleotide sequence: TGTGCCAGCAGCACGGGCCGGATGGGAGATACGCAGTATTTT. The gene calls are TRBV9 and TRBJ2-3; unclear D gene. Germline V gene lookup returns CDR1 SGDLS and CDR2 YYNGEE. The CDR3 length is 14 residues. The V end was cut by 4 bases, the J end by 5 bases, with 14 bases between.

J is TRBJ1-3 and V is TRBV9; TRBD1 might be the D (6 bases). Germline CDR1 and CDR2: SGDLS and YYNGEE. The CDR3 sequence is 15 residues long. V was cut by 3 bases and J by 4 bases, with 14 bases left in between. In nucleotides, the CDR3 is TGTGCCAGCAGCGAACTACAGGGAAGAGGAAACACCATATATTTT. This gives the protein CASSELQGRGNTIYF.

This chain uses TRBV6-1 with TRBJ2-7; tentative D call: TRBD1 (5 bases). The germline V gene has CDR1 MNHNS and CDR2 SASEGT. The germline V and J ends were trimmed by 1 base and 3 bases, with 10 bases remaining between them. CDR3 length: 14 amino acids. CDR3 DNA sequence: TGTGCCAGCAGTGAAGACGATGACAGCTACGAGCAGTACTTC. Translating gives CASSEDDDSYEQYF.

The rearrangement joins TRBV7-6 to TRBJ1-3; no firm D call. The V gene lost 8 bases and the J gene lost 0 bases, with 17 bases spanning the gap. The CDR3 covers 16 residues. Germline values: CDR1 SGHVS, CDR2 FNYEAQ. CDR3 bases: TGTGCCAGCCAAGATTGGAGAGGCCCCTCTGGAAACACCATATATTTT. It translates to CASQDWRGPSGNTIYF.

This chain links TRBV7-2 with TRBJ1-1; D not resolved. This CDR3 region has 13 residues. Trimming left V 1 base short and J 1 base short, with 4 bases between. CDR1 is SGHTA and CDR2 is FQGNSA in the germline V gene. CDR3 protein: CASSLGTNTEAFF. The DNA for the CDR3 is TGTGCCAGCAGCTTAGGTACGAACACTGAAGCTTTCTTT.

This sequence joins TRBV14 and TRBJ2-1; D remains ambiguous. V was cut by 0 bases and J by 8 bases, with 11 bases left in between. The CDR3 has 14 amino acids. Germline CDR1 and CDR2: SGHDN and FVKESK. CDR3 sequence (DNA): TGTGCCAGCAGCCAAGAAGGTAGTGGCCATGAGCAGTTCTTC. Translating gives CASSQEGSGHEQFF.

This clone was picked up one time. The rearrangement links TRBV13 to TRBJ2-1; 13 bases map to TRBD2. The CDR3 contains 15 residues. CDR1 PRHDT and CDR2 FYEKMQ come from the germline V gene (reference sequence). The J segment lost 6 bases and the V segment lost 2 bases, leaving 1 base of the junction unmatched. CDR3 bases: TGTGCCAGCAGCTTAAGACTAGCGGGAGGCAATGAGCAGTTCTTC. Translating it yields CASSLRLAGGNEQFF.

The chain carries TRBV9 and TRBJ1-5; 11 nucleotides line up with TRBD1. The germline gives CDR1 SGDLS, CDR2 YYNGEE. V lost 4 bases to trimming and J lost 3 bases; unmatched junction nucleotides: 3. The CDR3 spans 15 residues. CDR3 coding DNA: TGTGCCAGCAGCCGGGGACAGGGGGACAATCAGCCCCAGCATTTT. The encoded protein is CASSRGQGDNQPQHF.

The chain recombines TRBV28 with TRBJ1-2; perhaps TRBD1 as D (6 bases). The CDR3 is made up of 15 amino acids. Germline CDR1 reads MDHEN; CDR2 reads SYDVKM. V lost 3 bases and J lost 0, with 11 bases in between. CDR3 nucleotide sequence: TGTGCCAGCAGTTTCCAGGGGAGAACTAACTATGGCTACACCTTC. Its protein product is CASSFQGRTNYGYTF.

This chain connects TRBV11-2 to TRBJ2-1, with unresolved D. This CDR3 is built from 14 residues. Trimming took off 8 bases at V and 0 bases at J, with 11 bases between the two ends. The V gene's germline CDR1 is SGHAT and CDR2 FQNNGV. The CDR3 sequence is CASSFFSSYNEQFF. CDR3 DNA: TGTGCCAGCTCCTTTTTTAGCTCCTACAATGAGCAGTTCTTC.